This T cell receptor (beta chain) was obtained from a study of CD8 T cells in ankylosing spondylitis. Study outcomes and limitations: As for the disease-linked clones, they showed a CD8+ phenotype and occurred at relatively low frequencies in peripheral blood. Enrichment of disease-linked clones was reportedly significant in matched ankylosing spondylitis synovial fluid. A motif of 7 to 9 highly homologous TCR beta variants was seen as apparently characteristic of ankylosing spondylitis blood.

Researchers built TCR beta libraries using quantitative 5'-RACE with molecular barcodes. Using its own MiXCR run on the 5' RACE reads, TCRdb lists one record per CDR3 protein. The sample records fewer than 550,000 distinct CDR3 sequences, 5.3% being singletons. The CDR3 runs 14 residues. The germline gives CDR1 SGHRS, CDR2 YFSETQ. Germline trimming cut 0 bases from V and 13 bases from J; bases unmatched to any gene: 7. The sample holds many counts of this clonotype. As yet, its antigen is unknown. The sequenced sample was blood, either unsorted or a sorted T cell fraction (not recorded which). The V and J genes are TRBV5-1 and TRBJ1-6, with 7 bases that match TRBD1. This clonotype originated in a male donor with ankylosing spondylitis. CDR3 region: CASSLDPGGYPLHF. The CDR3 nucleotides read TGCGCCAGCAGCTTGGATCCAGGGGGTTACCCCCTCCACTTT.